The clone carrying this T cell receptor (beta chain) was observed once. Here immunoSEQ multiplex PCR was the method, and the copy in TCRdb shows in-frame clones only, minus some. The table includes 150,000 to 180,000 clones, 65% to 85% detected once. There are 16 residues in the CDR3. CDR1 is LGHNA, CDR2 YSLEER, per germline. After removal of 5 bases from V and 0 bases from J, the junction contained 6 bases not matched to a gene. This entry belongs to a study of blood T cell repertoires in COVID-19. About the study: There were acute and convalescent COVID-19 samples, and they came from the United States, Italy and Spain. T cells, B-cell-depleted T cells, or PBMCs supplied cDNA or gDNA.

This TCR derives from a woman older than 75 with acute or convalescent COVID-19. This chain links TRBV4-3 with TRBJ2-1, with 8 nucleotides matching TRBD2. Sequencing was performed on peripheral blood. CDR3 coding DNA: TGCGCCAGCAGCGACCGCGGGGGGAGCTCCTACAATGAGCAGTTCTTC. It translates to CASSDRGGSSYNEQFF.